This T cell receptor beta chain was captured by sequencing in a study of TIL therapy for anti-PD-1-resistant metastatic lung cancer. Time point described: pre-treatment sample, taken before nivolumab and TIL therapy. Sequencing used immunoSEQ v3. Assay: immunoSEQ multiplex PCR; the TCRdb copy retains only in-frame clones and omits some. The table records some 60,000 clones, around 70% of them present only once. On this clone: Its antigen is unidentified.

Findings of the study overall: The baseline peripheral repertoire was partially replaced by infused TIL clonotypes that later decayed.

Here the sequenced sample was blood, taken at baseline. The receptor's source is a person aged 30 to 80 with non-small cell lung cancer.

CDR3 residues: CASSLLGGGTEAFF. For the CDR3, the DNA is TGTGCCAGCAGCTTACTGGGCGGCGGTACTGAAGCTTTCTTT. This chain connects TRBV7-2 to TRBJ1-1; D is uncertain. The CDR3 loop spans 14 amino acids. The V gene's germline CDR1 is SGHTA and CDR2 FQGNSA. V gave up 2 bases and J gave up 5 bases, with 12 bases separating them.